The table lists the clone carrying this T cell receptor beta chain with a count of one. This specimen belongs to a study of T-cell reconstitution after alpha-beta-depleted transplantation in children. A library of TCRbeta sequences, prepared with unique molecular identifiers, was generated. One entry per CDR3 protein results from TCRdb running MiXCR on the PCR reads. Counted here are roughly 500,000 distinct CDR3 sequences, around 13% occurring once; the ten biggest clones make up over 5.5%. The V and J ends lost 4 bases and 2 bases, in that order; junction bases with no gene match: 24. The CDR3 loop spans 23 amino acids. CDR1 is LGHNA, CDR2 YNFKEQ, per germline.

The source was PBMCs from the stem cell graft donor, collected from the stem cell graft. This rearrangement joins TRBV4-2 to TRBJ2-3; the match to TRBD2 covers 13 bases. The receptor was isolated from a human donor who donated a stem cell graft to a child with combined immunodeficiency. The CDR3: CASSPGLAGARGPGVLNTDTQYF. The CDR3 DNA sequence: TGTGCCAGCAGCCCCGGACTAGCGGGGGCCCGGGGCCCCGGGGTCCTTAACACAGATACGCAGTATTTT.